This TCR beta chain was found in a study of CD8+CD57+ T cells in acquired aplastic anemia. Turning to the study itself: On average, sorted CD4+ and CD8+ cells gave around 3.3 ug of DNA.

Genomic DNA, the template, was used for profiling of the TCR beta VDJ and CDR3. MiXCR, applied by TCRdb to the reads, yields one record per CDR3 protein. Among 200,000 or so distinct CDR3 sequences listed, 64% were seen once. Germline CDR1 reads LNHDA; CDR2 reads SQIVND (reference sequence). Deletions cut 3 bases from V and 0 bases from J, with 8 bases between. The CDR3 covers 15 residues. In this sample, this clonotype turned up many times. What it binds is not known. Findings and limits, study-wide: Patient and control CD8+ Simpson's diversity was not significantly different. A set of twenty-nine CD8+ CDR3 sequences was shared between patients and controls, and these sequences appeared highly expressed in patients.

This chain connects TRBV19 to TRBJ1-4; D call uncertain. This receptor was identified in a human donor with severe aplastic anemia or a healthy control (not recorded which). The material sequenced was sorted CD4+, CD8+, or CD8+CD57+ T cells (not recorded which) from PBMCs. CDR3 sequence (DNA): TGTGCCAGTAGTATTTCAGGAACAACTAATGAAAAACTGTTTTTT. As protein: CASSISGTTNEKLFF.